This T cell receptor beta chain derives from a study of OX40 agonist ivuxolimab in advanced cancers. Study at large: Three dose-escalation patients had partial responses: one with hepatocellular carcinoma and two with cutaneous melanoma.

Assay: immunoSEQ multiplex PCR; the TCRdb copy retains only in-frame clones and omits some. The sample records tens of thousands of clones, roughly 85% being singletons. V lost 4 bases, J lost 0 bases, and 16 bases lay in between. The CDR3 sequence is 16 residues long. In germline, CDR1 is LGHNA, CDR2 YSLEER. The origin of this receptor is an adult with an advanced solid tumor such as melanoma, head and neck, liver or kidney cancer. The chain carries TRBV4-3 and TRBJ2-7; the D gene could be TRBD1 or TRBD2 (5 bases each). The specimen comprised CD4+ or CD8+ T cells sorted from blood, sampled in a trial of the OX40 agonist ivuxolimab. CDR3 DNA sequence: TGCGCCAGCAGCCTAGCGCGTGGGGCAGCCTCCTACGAGCAGTACTTC. Translation gives CASSLARGAASYEQYF.